This T cell receptor (beta chain) appears in the sequencing data of a study of control samples from healthy donors and cancer patients. After removal of 2 bases from V and 5 bases from J, the junction contained 4 bases not matched to a gene. The germline V gene encodes CDR1 MNHEY and CDR2 SMNVEV (reference sequence). There are 15 residues in the CDR3. Sequenced by immunoSEQ multiplex PCR; TCRdb stores in-frame clones only, minus some. The table has some 200,000 clones, about nine tenths seen once; the top ten hold about 1.6%. The specimen sequenced was blood. The rearrangement joins TRBV27 to TRBJ2-5; 11 bases are shared with TRBD1. The sequence derives from a woman between 25 and 40 years old in good health. CDR3 loop: CASSLGTGGIETQYF. CDR3 coding DNA: TGTGCCAGCAGTTTAGGGACAGGGGGAATCGAGACCCAGTACTTC.